This is a list of T cell receptor beta chains from one sample in a study of OX40 agonist ivuxolimab in advanced cancers. Some clones are missing from TCRdb's copy, which holds only in-frame ones; the method was immunoSEQ multiplex PCR. This table holds about 61,000 clones, about nine tenths found once. The sequencing used CD4+ or CD8+ T cells sorted from blood, collected in a trial of the OX40 agonist ivuxolimab. Source of these receptors: an adult with an advanced solid tumor such as melanoma, head and neck, liver or kidney cancer. Each CDR3 is given with its conserved first and last residue. The D gene is left open where the match is weak. The size field is filled for only some rows; it gives once, few, many or a size class.

J gene	D gene	V gene	clone size	CDR3 DNA	CDR3 protein
TRBJ2-1	-	TRBV28	-	TGTGCCAGCAGTTTTGTGGGGGACCCCTACAATGAGCAGTTCTTC	CASSFVGDPYNEQFF
TRBJ1-2	-	TRBV7-9	-	TGTGCCAGCAGCAGTAACTATGGCTACACCTTC	CASSSNYGYTF
TRBJ1-1	TRBD1	TRBV13	-	TGTGCCAGCAGCTTCCGGACAGGGGGCATCACTGAAGCTTTCTTT	CASSFRTGGITEAFF
TRBJ1-6	-	TRBV6-5	-	TGTGCCAGCAGGTTCTATGATTCACCCCTCCACTTT	CASRFYDSPLHF
TRBJ2-2	-	TRBV19	-	TGTGCCAGTACACCGGGATCTTTGGGCACCGGGGAGCTGTTTTTT	CASTPGSLGTGELFF
TRBJ1-1	TRBD1	TRBV4-1	-	TGCGCCAGCAGCCAGGGACAGGGGAACACTGAAGCTTTCTTT	CASSQGQGNTEAFF
TRBJ2-2	-	TRBV6-5	-	TGTGCCAGCAGTTACGATCCCTCGGGCACCGGGGAGCTGTTTTTT	CASSYDPSGTGELFF
TRBJ1-2	TRBD1	TRBV29-1	-	TGCAGCGTTGATCGAGGGGGCAGGGAATCTTCTAGTGGCTACACCTTC	CSVDRGGRESSSGYTF
TRBJ2-1	-	TRBV11-2	-	TGTGCCAGCAGCTTATTGGCGTACAGGGACCCCTACAATGAGCAGTTCTTC	CASSLLAYRDPYNEQFF
TRBJ1-1	TRBD1	TRBV5-1	-	TGCGCCAGCAGCTTTGAGGGGGCCTGGACTGAAGCTTTCTTT	CASSFEGAWTEAFF
TRBJ2-7	-	TRBV27	-	TGTGCCAGCAGTTTTCTAGGCCGCTCCTACGAGCAGTACTTC	CASSFLGRSYEQYF
TRBJ2-7	-	TRBV11-2	-	TGTGCCAGCAGCTTAGCTCGGATGGAGGTCTACGAGCAGTACTTC	CASSLARMEVYEQYF
TRBJ1-3	TRBD1	TRBV7-9	-	TGTGCCAGCAGCGATTCTGACAGGGGCTCTGGAAACACCATATATTTT	CASSDSDRGSGNTIYF
TRBJ2-2	-	TRBV4-1	-	TGCGCCAGCAGCCAAGGGACCGGGGAGCTGTTTTTT	CASSQGTGELFF
TRBJ1-1	-	TRBV6-6	-	TGTGCCAGCAGCTCAACAGGTGACAAAGCTTTCTTT	CASSSTGDKAFF
TRBJ2-3	TRBD2	TRBV28	once	TGTGCCAGCAGTCCTGAGGCTAGCGGGGGGCTAGATACGCAGTATTTT	CASSPEASGGLDTQYF
TRBJ2-5	TRBD2	TRBV6-6	-	TGTGCCAGCAGCCAGTTGGCGGGGGGCCAAGAGACCCAGTACTTC	CASSQLAGGQETQYF
TRBJ2-1	-	TRBV7-9	-	TGTGCCAGCAGCTTAGCAGGGGTTGAGCAGTTCTTC	CASSLAGVEQFF
TRBJ2-1	-	TRBV4-2	-	TGTGCCAGCAGCCAAGAGCCGGGTGAGCAGTTCTTC	CASSQEPGEQFF
TRBJ1-6	-	TRBV10-2	-	TGCGCCAGCAGTGCAGGGTTGAAATCACCCCTCCACTTT	CASSAGLKSPLHF
TRBJ2-3	-	TRBV21-1	-	TGTGCCAGCAGCAGACTAGCGGGGGGCCCTCGGTATACGCAGTATTTT	CASSRLAGGPRYTQYF
TRBJ2-2	TRBD2	TRBV6-1	-	TGTGCCAGCAGGCCGACTAGCGGTTACACCGGGGAGCTGTTTTTT	CASRPTSGYTGELFF
TRBJ2-2	-	TRBV11-2	-	TGTGCCAGCAGACCCACTCCTTCCCGCGACACCGGGGAGCTGTTTTTT	CASRPTPSRDTGELFF
TRBJ2-7	-	TRBV7-6	-	TGTGCCAGCAGCCCCCTCCAGGGAAAAGGCTACGAGCAGTACTTC	CASSPLQGKGYEQYF
TRBJ1-1	-	TRBV28	-	TGTGCCAGCAGTTTTGGGTCAGGCGAAATGAACACTGAAGCTTTCTTT	CASSFGSGEMNTEAFF
TRBJ1-1	-	TRBV6-5	-	TGTGCCAGCAGTTACGGCAGGGGGAACACTGAAGCTTTCTTT	CASSYGRGNTEAFF
TRBJ2-2	-	TRBV7-7	-	TGTGCTAGCAGCTTAATCGATTCGAACACCGGGGAGCTGTTTTTT	CASSLIDSNTGELFF